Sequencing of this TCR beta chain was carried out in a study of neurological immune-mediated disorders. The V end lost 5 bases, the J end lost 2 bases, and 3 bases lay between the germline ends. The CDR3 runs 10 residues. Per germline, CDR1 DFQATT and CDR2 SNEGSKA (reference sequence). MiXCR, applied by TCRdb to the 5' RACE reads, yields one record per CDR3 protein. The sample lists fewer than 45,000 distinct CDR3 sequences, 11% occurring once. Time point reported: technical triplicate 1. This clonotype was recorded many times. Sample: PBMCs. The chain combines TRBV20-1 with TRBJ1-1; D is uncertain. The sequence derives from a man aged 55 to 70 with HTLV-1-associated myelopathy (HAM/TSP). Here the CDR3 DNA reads TGCAGTGCTTCTAACACTGAAGCTTTCTTT. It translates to CSASNTEAFF.